Listed here are 20 T cell receptor beta chains from one sample, sequenced in a study of T cell clonotyping in hematopoietic cell transplantation. Method: immunoSEQ multiplex PCR; TCRdb's copy keeps in-frame clones and lacks some. The repertoire includes 4,000 to 5,500 clones, less than 35% of them detected once, and approximately 16% sits in the top ten. Specified time point: recipient sample about 28 days before transplant, after cytoreduction. Material: peripheral blood mononuclear cells, obtained before stem cell transplant. These receptors all stem from a man in his fifties with myelofibrosis. Some clones in this sample may be carry-over from other donors' samples.

The chain links TRBV30 to TRBJ1-1, with 8 bases matching TRBD1. CDR3 size: 15 residues. The germline V gene has CDR1 GTSNPN and CDR2 SVGIG (reference sequence). The ends lost 2 bases at V and 3 bases at J; junction bases unmatched: 8. The CDR3 bases are TGTGCCTGGAGTAAGCAGGGGGCAATGTACACTGAAGCTTTCTTT. It codes for CAWSKQGAMYTEAFF.

V usage is TRBV2 and J usage is TRBJ2-1; D may be TRBD1 or TRBD2 (6 bases each). Looked up from germline, CDR1 is SNHLY and CDR2 is FYNNEI. Trimming took 8 bases from V and 0 from J, leaving 11 bases between them. The CDR3 has 14 amino acids. The CDR3 DNA sequence: TGTGCCAGCGCGTGGGGGGCCTCCTACAATGAGCAGTTCTTC. Residues: CASAWGASYNEQFF. The variable domain in full, with the rest retrieved from reference TRBV2 and TRBJ2-1, is EPEVTQTPSHQVTQMGQEVILRCVPISNHLYFYWYRQILGQKVEFLVSFYNNEISEKSEIFDDQFSVERPDGSNFTLKIRSTKLEDSAMYFCASAWGASYNEQFFGPGTRLTVL.

The chain links TRBV30 to TRBJ2-7, with 10 bases lining up with TRBD2. Trimming removed 2 bases from V and 6 bases from J; junction bases left unmatched: 7. The CDR3 length is 14 residues. Germline values: CDR1 GTSNPN, CDR2 SVGIG (reference sequence). The CDR3 DNA follows: TGTGCCTGGAGTACACTGGGACTAGCGATCGAGCAGTACTTC. Translated: CAWSTLGLAIEQYF.

This clone is categorized as medium-sized (0.01 to 0.1%). The V gene is TRBV30, the J gene TRBJ1-5; D perhaps matches TRBD1 (5 bases). The germline gives CDR1 GTSNPN, CDR2 SVGIG (reference sequence). The CDR3 is 13 residues long. Trimming stripped 3 bases from V and 2 bases from J, with 8 bases between. CDR3 DNA sequence: TGTGCCTGGAGCGGAGGGGGCAATCAGCCCCAGCATTTT. It encodes CAWSGGGNQPQHF.

The J gene is TRBJ1-2, the V gene TRBV30, with 9 nucleotides matching TRBD1. The CDR3 loop spans 13 amino acids. The trim removed 8 bases at V and 5 bases at J, leaving 9 bases unmatched. CDR1 GTSNPN and CDR2 SVGIG come from the germline V gene (reference sequence). The chain's CDR3 is CARDRDGFYGYTF. CDR3 coding DNA: TGTGCCCGGGACAGGGACGGTTTTTATGGCTACACCTTC.

The CDR3 bases are TGTGCCAGCAGCCCCCTAACTAGAGCCTACGAGCAGTACTTC. This sequence encodes CASSPLTRAYEQYF. This chain uses TRBV4-2 with TRBJ2-7; possible D gene TRBD2, 5 bases. V was trimmed by 4 bases and J by 2 bases, leaving 12 bases between them. Germline assignment: CDR1 LGHNA and CDR2 YNFKEQ. This CDR3 spans 14 amino acids.

This sequence joins TRBV30 and TRBJ2-7; D not certain. The CDR3 runs 12 residues. From germline, CDR1 is GTSNPN and CDR2 SVGIG (reference sequence). V lost 0 bases and J lost 3, with 6 bases in between. CDR3 in DNA: TGTGCCTGGAGTGTATACGGCTACGAGCAGTACTTC. Its translation: CAWSVYGYEQYF.

The J gene is TRBJ1-1, the V gene TRBV7-2; D uncertain. Germline CDR1 is SGHTA and CDR2 is FQGNSA. This CDR3 is built from 11 residues. Trimming left V 2 bases short and J 4 bases short, with 2 bases between. The CDR3 loop is CASSLFTEAFF. The DNA for the CDR3 is TGTGCCAGCAGCTTATTCACTGAAGCTTTCTTT.

In this sample, this clone turned up a few times. The chain has TRBV7-2 and TRBJ1-1; 11 bases fit TRBD1. CDR1 is SGHTA, CDR2 FQGNSA, per germline. The CDR3 extends over 15 amino acids. J lost 6 bases, V lost 5 bases, and 8 bases had no gene match. CDR3 DNA sequence: TGTGCCAGCAGCGGACAGGGGGCGGATTACTCTGAAGCTTTCTTT. It is translated as CASSGQGADYSEAFF.

This clone was detected a few times. The V call is TRBV11-3, the J call TRBJ2-5, with 14 bases identical to TRBD2. The CDR3 totals 17 residues. Germline values: CDR1 SGHNT, CDR2 YENEEA. V dropped 1 base and J dropped 5; count of bases not matched to a gene: 6. CDR3 sequence reads: CASSLGLAGGPAETQYF. In DNA form, the CDR3 reads TGTGCCAGCAGCTTAGGACTAGCGGGGGGGCCCGCCGAGACCCAGTACTTC.

This clone was detected only a few times. The chain is built from TRBV2 and TRBJ2-7; 9 nucleotides match TRBD1. V lost 6 bases to trimming and J lost 6 bases; unmatched junction nucleotides: 6. This CDR3 region has 13 residues. The germline V gene has CDR1 SNHLY and CDR2 FYNNEI. The CDR3 here is CASSRQGGGEQYF. As DNA, the CDR3 is TGTGCCAGCAGCCGACAGGGGGGAGGCGAGCAGTACTTC.

This clone occurred a few times. This chain joins TRBV30 and TRBJ1-3; 8 nucleotides line up with TRBD1. The V gene's germline CDR1 is GTSNPN and CDR2 SVGIG (reference sequence). The CDR3 consists of 17 residues. V was pared by 2 bases and J by 4 bases, with 13 bases of the junction left unmatched. The CDR3 DNA is TGTGCCTGGAGTAAGGCAGGGGGCGCTTTTTCCGGAAACACCATATATTTT. This gives the protein CAWSKAGGAFSGNTIYF.

This chain links TRBV30 with TRBJ2-7, with 8 bases fitting TRBD1. The V and J ends lost 1 base and 6 bases, in that order; junction bases with no gene match: 8. The CDR3 is 14 residues long. CDR1 is GTSNPN and CDR2 is SVGIG in the germline V gene (reference sequence). In DNA, the CDR3 is TGTGCCTGGAGTGGGGACAGGAACAGCCCCGAGCAGTACTTC. Protein product: CAWSGDRNSPEQYF.

In its sample, this clone was seen a few times. This chain connects TRBV2 to TRBJ1-2; D not certain. The CDR3 spans 13 residues. Trimming removed 2 bases at V and 8 bases at J, with 12 bases between. The germline gives CDR1 SNHLY, CDR2 FYNNEI. CDR3 DNA: TGTGCCAGCAGTGAAAGGTCATTGGGAGGCTACACCTTC. Translation: CASSERSLGGYTF.

This clone has just a few counts. The V and J genes are TRBV6-5 and TRBJ2-7, with 9 bases aligning to TRBD1. V was pared by 2 bases and J by 1 base, with 6 bases of the junction left unmatched. Germline V CDR1 and CDR2: MNHEY, SVGAGI. The CDR3 has 16 amino acids. This CDR3 is CASSYDTGGYSYEQYF. The CDR3, as DNA: TGTGCCAGCAGTTACGATACAGGGGGCTATTCCTACGAGCAGTACTTC.

This clone was counted only a few times. V and J are TRBV30 and TRBJ1-2; 7 bases align to TRBD1. CDR3 length equals 13 residues. The trim removed 7 bases at V and 8 bases at J, leaving 13 bases unmatched. Germline CDR1 GTSNPN, CDR2 SVGIG (reference sequence). CDR3 sequence reads: CALEWGDRAGYTF. CDR3 bases: TGTGCCTTGGAGTGGGGGGACAGAGCCGGCTACACCTTC.

V usage is TRBV5-6 and J usage is TRBJ2-5; no definite D call. Germline V CDR1 and CDR2: SGHDT, YYEEEE. The CDR3 consists of 12 residues. V was shortened by 0 bases and J by 5 bases, with 5 bases between the two germline ends. The chain's CDR3 is CASSLAMETQYF. In nucleotides, the CDR3 is TGTGCCAGCAGCTTGGCGATGGAGACCCAGTACTTC.

For this clone: Germline and junction disagree at one end, which may indicate a read error. This chain connects TRBV30 to TRBJ2-7, with D possibly TRBD2 on 6 matching bases. The CDR3 runs 14 residues. Germline CDR1 GTSNPN, CDR2 SVGIG (reference sequence). The CDR3 sequence is CAWKKGPQDYEQCF. As DNA, the CDR3 is TGTGCCTGGAAGAAGGGACCCCAGGACTACGAGCAGTGCTTC.

The chain employs TRBV6-5 and TRBJ2-5, with a tentative D call TRBD2 (6 bases). There are 14 residues in the CDR3. Trimming took 4 bases from V and 4 from J, leaving 13 bases between them. In germline, CDR1 is MNHEY, CDR2 SVGAGI. CDR3 DNA sequence: TGTGCCAGCAGTTTTTGGGGGGAAGGAGAGACCCAGTACTTC. This encodes CASSFWGEGETQYF.

The chain recombines TRBV5-6 with TRBJ2-5; TRBD2 agrees at 8 bases. Germline values: CDR1 SGHDT, CDR2 YYEEEE. The CDR3 totals 14 residues. V was clipped by 3 bases and J by 5 bases; unmatched bases: 6. The CDR3 spells CASSSWTSLETQYF. The DNA for the CDR3 is TGTGCCAGCAGCTCCTGGACTAGCCTGGAGACCCAGTACTTC.